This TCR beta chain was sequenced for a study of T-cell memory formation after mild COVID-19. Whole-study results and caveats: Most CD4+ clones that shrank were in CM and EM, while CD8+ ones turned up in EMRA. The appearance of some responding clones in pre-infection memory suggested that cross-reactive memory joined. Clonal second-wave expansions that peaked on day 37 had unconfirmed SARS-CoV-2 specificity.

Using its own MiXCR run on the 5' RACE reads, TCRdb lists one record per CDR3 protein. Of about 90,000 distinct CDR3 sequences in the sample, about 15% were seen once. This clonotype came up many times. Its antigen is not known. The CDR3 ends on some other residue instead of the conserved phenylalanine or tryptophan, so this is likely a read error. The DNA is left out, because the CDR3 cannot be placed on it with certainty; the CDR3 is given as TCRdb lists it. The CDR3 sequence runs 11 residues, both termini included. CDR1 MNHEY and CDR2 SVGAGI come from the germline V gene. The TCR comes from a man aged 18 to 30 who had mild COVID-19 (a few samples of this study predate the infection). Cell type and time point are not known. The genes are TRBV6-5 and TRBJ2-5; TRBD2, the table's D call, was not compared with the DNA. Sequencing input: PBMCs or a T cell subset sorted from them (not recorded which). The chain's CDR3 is CASSYSQRGAV.